This TCR beta chain was recovered during a study of patients and donors after allogeneic stem cell transplantation. This CDR3 comprises 16 residues. From germline, CDR1 is DFQATT and CDR2 SNEGSKA (reference sequence). The V segment lost 3 bases and the J segment 9 bases; nucleotides outside the gene matches: 13. TCRdb itself ran the RT-PCR reads through MiXCR, one entry per CDR3 protein. The sample carries hundreds of thousands of distinct CDR3 sequences, 16% recorded once. In this sample, this clonotype turned up many times. The sample was blood, either unsorted or a sorted T cell fraction (not recorded which). J is TRBJ2-4 and V is TRBV20-1; 11 positions agree with TRBD2. The source of this sequence is a human donor who was either an allogeneic HSCT recipient or a stem cell or donor lymphocyte infusion donor (not recorded which). It is not recorded whose cells these are; they may come from a transplant donor. This CDR3 reads CSASQTSGSPGGIQYF. The CDR3, as DNA: TGCAGTGCTAGTCAAACTAGCGGGAGCCCCGGGGGCATTCAGTACTTC.